Many counts were recorded for the clone carrying this TCR beta chain. This entry belongs to a study of early T cells in non-severe SARS-CoV-2 infection. In the study overall: From unsorted whole blood, bulk RNA was sequenced, and the chains remained unpaired.

MiXCR, applied by TCRdb to the 5' RACE reads, yields one record per CDR3 protein. The sample carries fewer than 20,000 distinct CDR3 sequences, 5.9% recorded once. The CDR3 length is 13 residues. V was trimmed by 0 bases and J by 3 bases, leaving 4 bases between them. Germline CDR1 and CDR2: SEHNR and FQNEAQ (reference sequence). The rearrangement uses TRBV7-9 and TRBJ2-3; D is unresolved. Sequenced material: whole blood. The source of this sequence is an adult who was a healthcare worker with PCR-confirmed SARS-CoV-2 infection or an uninfected control (not recorded which). The CDR3 reads CASSLAATDTQYF. The CDR3, as DNA: TGTGCCAGCAGCTTAGCAGCGACAGATACGCAGTATTTT.